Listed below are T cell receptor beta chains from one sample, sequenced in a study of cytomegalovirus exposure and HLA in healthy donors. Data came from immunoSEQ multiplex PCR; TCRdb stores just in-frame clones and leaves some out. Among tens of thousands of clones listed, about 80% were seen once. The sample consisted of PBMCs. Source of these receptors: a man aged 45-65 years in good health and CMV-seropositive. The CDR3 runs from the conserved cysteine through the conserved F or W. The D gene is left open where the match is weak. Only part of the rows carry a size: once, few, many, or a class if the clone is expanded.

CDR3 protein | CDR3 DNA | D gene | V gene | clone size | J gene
CASSVMGHEAFF | TGTGCCAGCAGTGTGATGGGCCATGAAGCTTTCTTT | NA | TRBV2 | NA | TRBJ1-1
CACYRGYGYTF | TGTGCCTGCTACCGGGGCTATGGCTACACCTTC | NA | TRBV30 | NA | TRBJ1-2
CASSQEVAGSYNEQFF | TGCGCCAGCAGCCAAGAGGTAGCGGGGTCCTACAATGAGCAGTTCTTC | TRBD2 | TRBV4-3 | NA | TRBJ2-1
CASSTPEGRDYEQYF | TGTGCCAGCAGCACCCCGGAGGGGCGGGACTACGAGCAGTACTTC | NA | TRBV7-8 | NA | TRBJ2-7
CASSQLAGTLYEQYF | TGTGCCAGCAGTCAGCTAGCGGGGACCCTCTACGAGCAGTACTTC | TRBD2 | TRBV5-8 | few | TRBJ2-7
CASSRAAGVNTEAFF | TGTGCCAGCTCACGAGCAGCAGGGGTGAACACTGAAGCTTTCTTT | NA | TRBV18 | NA | TRBJ1-1
CASSQTGTSAYEQYF | TGCGCCAGCAGCCAGACCGGGACTAGCGCATACGAGCAGTACTTC | TRBD2 | TRBV4-1 | NA | TRBJ2-7
CASSQPPRTGRGSYEQYF | TGCGCCAGCAGCCAACCTCCCAGGACAGGGCGGGGATCCTACGAGCAGTACTTC | TRBD1 | TRBV4-1 | NA | TRBJ2-7
CASSRTQGANTGELFF | TGTGCCAGCAGCCGAACCCAAGGAGCGAACACCGGGGAGCTGTTTTTT | NA | TRBV5-4 | few | TRBJ2-2
CAISGGLADSYNEQFF | TGTGCCATCAGTGGAGGCCTAGCGGATTCATACAATGAGCAGTTCTTC | TRBD2 | TRBV10-3 | NA | TRBJ2-1
CSSSQKETQYF | TGTTCCAGCAGCCAGAAAGAGACCCAGTACTTC | NA | TRBV7-9 | NA | TRBJ2-5
CAISEWDHRSGELFF | TGTGCCATCAGTGAGTGGGATCACAGGTCCGGGGAGCTGTTTTTT | NA | TRBV10-3 | few | TRBJ2-2
CASSPGTANPELFF | TGTGCCAGCAGCCCTGGGACAGCCAATCCGGAGCTGTTTTTT | TRBD1 | TRBV7-2 | once | TRBJ2-2
CAWSSVAESYEQYF | TGTGCCTGGAGTTCGGTTGCGGAATCCTACGAGCAGTACTTC | NA | TRBV30 | NA | TRBJ2-7
CASSIGTADGYTF | TGTGCCAGTAGTATAGGGACAGCGGATGGCTACACCTTC | NA | TRBV19 | NA | TRBJ1-2
CASSHRTGAPEQYF | TGTGCCAGCAGCCACCGGACAGGGGCCCCCGAGCAGTACTTC | TRBD1 | TRBV16 | NA | TRBJ2-7
CAWSVPGTGRGQYF | TGTGCCTGGAGTGTACCAGGGACAGGGCGGGGTCAGTACTTC | TRBD1 | TRBV30 | NA | TRBJ2-4
CASSVGQTDTQYF | TGTGCCAGCAGCGTCGGACAGACAGATACGCAGTATTTT | NA | TRBV9 | NA | TRBJ2-3
CASSLEERDSYEQYF | TGTGCCAGCAGCCTCGAGGAGCGGGACTCCTACGAGCAGTACTTC | TRBD2 | TRBV7-9 | NA | TRBJ2-7
CASSLWALTTYNEQFF | TGTGCCAGCAGCTTATGGGCCCTCACCACTTACAATGAGCAGTTCTTC | NA | TRBV7-9 | NA | TRBJ2-1
CASRDRVQGNTIYF | TGCGCCAGCAGAGACAGGGTGCAAGGAAACACCATATATTTT | TRBD1 | TRBV10-2 | NA | TRBJ1-3
CASSVGSADGYTF | TGTGCCAGTAGTGTGGGGAGCGCAGATGGCTACACCTTC | NA | TRBV19 | NA | TRBJ1-2
CASSPLTGDGYTF | TGTGCCAGCTCACCACTTACAGGGGATGGCTACACCTTC | TRBD1 | TRBV18 | NA | TRBJ1-2
CASSSRGQGQPQHF | TGTGCCAGCAGTTCGAGAGGGCAGGGGCAGCCCCAGCATTTT | NA | TRBV27 | once | TRBJ1-5
CASRRGLNVNTEAFF | TGTGCCAGTAGGCGGGGTTTAAACGTGAACACTGAAGCTTTCTTT | NA | TRBV6-5 | NA | TRBJ1-1
CASGTPGQGADNYGYTF | TGTGCCAGCGGTACCCCGGGACAGGGGGCCGATAACTATGGCTACACCTTC | TRBD1 | TRBV27 | NA | TRBJ1-2
CASSVAGINSPLHF | TGTGCCAGCAGTGTCGCAGGGATTAATTCACCCCTCCACTTT | NA | TRBV2 | NA | TRBJ1-6
CAWAAGGSNEKLFF | TGTGCCTGGGCCGCAGGGGGGTCTAATGAAAAACTGTTTTTT | TRBD1 | TRBV30 | few | TRBJ1-4
CASSMRGGLAKNIQYF | TGTGCCAGTAGTATGCGGGGAGGCCTAGCCAAAAACATTCAGTACTTC | NA | TRBV19 | NA | TRBJ2-4
CAWSVGGAIGEQFF | TGTGCCTGGAGTGTAGGCGGGGCAATTGGCGAGCAGTTCTTC | NA | TRBV30 | NA | TRBJ2-1
CASSHPFRGNYNEQFF | TGTGCCAGCAGCCATCCCTTCAGGGGGAACTACAATGAGCAGTTCTTC | TRBD1 | TRBV7-9 | NA | TRBJ2-1
CASSRQSGTGGNEQFF | TGTGCCAGCAGCCGACAATCCGGGACAGGGGGCAATGAGCAGTTCTTC | TRBD1 | TRBV7-2 | NA | TRBJ2-1
CASSETGRSYNEQFF | TGTGCCAGCTCAGAGACAGGGCGGTCCTACAATGAGCAGTTCTTC | TRBD1 | TRBV18 | NA | TRBJ2-1
CASSLGGGFSNQPQHF | TGTGCCAGCAGCTTAGGCGGGGGCTTTAGCAATCAGCCCCAGCATTTT | NA | TRBV11-2 | NA | TRBJ1-5
CASSLGQAEYEQYF | TGTGCCAGCAGTCTGGGACAGGCGGAGTACGAGCAGTACTTC | TRBD1 | TRBV6-1 | once | TRBJ2-7
CATSREETGFSEKLFF | TGTGCCACCAGCAGAGAGGAGACAGGGTTCAGTGAAAAACTGTTTTTT | TRBD1 | TRBV15 | NA | TRBJ1-4
CASKSANSYEQYF | TGTGCCAGCAAAAGCGCCAACTCCTACGAGCAGTACTTC | NA | TRBV6-1 | NA | TRBJ2-7
CAWAVGLAGEDTQYF | TGTGCCTGGGCGGTAGGACTAGCGGGAGAAGATACGCAGTATTTT | TRBD2 | TRBV30 | few | TRBJ2-3